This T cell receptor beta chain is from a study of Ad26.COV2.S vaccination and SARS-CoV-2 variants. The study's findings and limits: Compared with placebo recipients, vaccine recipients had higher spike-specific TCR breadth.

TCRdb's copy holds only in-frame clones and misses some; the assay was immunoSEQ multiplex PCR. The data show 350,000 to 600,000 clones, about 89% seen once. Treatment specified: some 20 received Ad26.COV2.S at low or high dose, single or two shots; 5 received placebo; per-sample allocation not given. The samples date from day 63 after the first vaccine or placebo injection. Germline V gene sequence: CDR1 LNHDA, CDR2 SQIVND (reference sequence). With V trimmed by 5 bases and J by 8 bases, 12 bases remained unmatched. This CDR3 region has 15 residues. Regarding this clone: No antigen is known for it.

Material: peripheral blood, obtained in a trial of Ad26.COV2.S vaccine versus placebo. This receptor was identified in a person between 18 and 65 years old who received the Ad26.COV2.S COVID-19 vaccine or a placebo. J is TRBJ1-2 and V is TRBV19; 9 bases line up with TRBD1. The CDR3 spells CASSPSDRGEEGYTF. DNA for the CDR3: TGTGCCAGTAGTCCATCGGACAGGGGAGAGGAAGGCTACACCTTC. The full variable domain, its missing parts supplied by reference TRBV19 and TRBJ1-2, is DGGITQSPKYLFRKEGQNVTLSCEQNLNHDAMYWYRQDPGQGLRLIYYSQIVNDFQKGDIAEGYSVSREKKESFPLTVTSAQKNPTAFYLCASSPSDRGEEGYTFGSGTRLTVV.